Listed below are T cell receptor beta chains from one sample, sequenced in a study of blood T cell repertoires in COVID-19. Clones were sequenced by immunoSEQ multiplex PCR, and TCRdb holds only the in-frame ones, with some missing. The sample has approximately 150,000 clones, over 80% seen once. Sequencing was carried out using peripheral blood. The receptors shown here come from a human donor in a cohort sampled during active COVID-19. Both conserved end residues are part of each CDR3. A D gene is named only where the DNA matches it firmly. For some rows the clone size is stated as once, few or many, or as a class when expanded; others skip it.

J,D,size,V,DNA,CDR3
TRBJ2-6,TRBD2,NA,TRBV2,TGTGCCAGCAGTGATTTCCTAGCGGGCCACTCTGGGGCCAACGTCCTGACTTTC,CASSDFLAGHSGANVLTF
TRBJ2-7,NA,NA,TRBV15,TGTGCCACCAGCAGAGATCGGGGTGGCTACGAGCAGTACTTC,CATSRDRGGYEQYF
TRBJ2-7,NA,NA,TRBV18,TGTGCCAGCTCACCCTCTCCCGAGGTTCGGAGCGAGCAGTACTTC,CASSPSPEVRSEQYF
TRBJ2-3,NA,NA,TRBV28,TGTGCCAGCAGTTTTGGTAGTAGAGATACGCAGTATTTT,CASSFGSRDTQYF
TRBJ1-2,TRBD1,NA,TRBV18,TGTGCCAGCTCACCAGGACAGGCAGATGGCTACACCTTC,CASSPGQADGYTF
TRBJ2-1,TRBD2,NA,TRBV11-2,TGTGCCAGCAGCAATTTAGCGGGGCGCAATGAGCAGTTCTTC,CASSNLAGRNEQFF
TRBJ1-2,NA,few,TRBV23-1,TGCGCCAGCAGTCAACCCACGGACTGTCGAAGGATCTATGGCTACACCTTC,CASSQPTDCRRIYGYTF
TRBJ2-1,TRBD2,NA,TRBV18,TGTGCCACCAGGACTAGCGGGAGGGAAGGGCAGTTCTTC,CATRTSGREGQFF
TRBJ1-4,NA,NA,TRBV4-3,TGCGCCAGCAGCCAAGATCTCGGACTTCCCGGGGGTAATGAAAAACTGTTTTTT,CASSQDLGLPGGNEKLFF
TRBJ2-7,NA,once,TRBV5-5,TGTGCCAGCAGCTCGGGCTGGGGGGGCGCCTCCTACGAGCAGTACTTC,CASSSGWGGASYEQYF
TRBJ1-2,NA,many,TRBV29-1,TGCAGCGTGTTAACAGGCCCCTATGGCTACACCTTC,CSVLTGPYGYTF
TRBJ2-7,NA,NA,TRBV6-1,TGTGCCAGCAGTGAAACATTGAGGAACTACGAGCAGTACTTC,CASSETLRNYEQYF
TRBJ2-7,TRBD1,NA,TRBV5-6,TGTGCCAGCAGCTTAGGGGGCGCGAGTAACTACGAGCAGTACTTC,CASSLGGASNYEQYF
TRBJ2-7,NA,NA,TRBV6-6,TGTGCCAGCAGTTACTCGAGGCGGGGCAACCACTACGAGCAGTACTTC,CASSYSRRGNHYEQYF
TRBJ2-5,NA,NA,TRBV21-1,TGTGCCAGCAGCCGCGAAAGAGGGGGCCAAGCCGGGGAGACCCAGTACTTC,CASSRERGGQAGETQYF
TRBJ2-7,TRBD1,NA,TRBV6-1,TGTGCCAGCAGTGGGGCGGGGACAGGGTACCGACCCACGTCCTACGAGCAGTACTTC,CASSGAGTGYRPTSYEQYF
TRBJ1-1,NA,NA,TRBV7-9,TGTGCCAGCAGCTTGGATGGCTGGACAGCGAACACTGAAGCTTTCTTT,CASSLDGWTANTEAFF
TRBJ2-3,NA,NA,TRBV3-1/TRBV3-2,TGTGCCAGCAGCCAACCAGGGGGAGGTGAAGATACGCAGTATTTT,CASSQPGGGEDTQYF
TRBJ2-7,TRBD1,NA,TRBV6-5,TGTGCCAGCAGAACTACAGGGGACCCCCTCTACGAGCAGTACTTC,CASRTTGDPLYEQYF
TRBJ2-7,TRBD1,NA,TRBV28,TGTGCCAGCAGTTTATGGGGACAGGGGGCGGACGAGCAGTACTTC,CASSLWGQGADEQYF
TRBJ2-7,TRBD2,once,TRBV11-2,TGTGCCAGCAGCCGACTAGCGGGAGATAACGAGCAGTACTTC,CASSRLAGDNEQYF
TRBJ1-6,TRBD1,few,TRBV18,TGTGCCAGCTCACGGGACAGGACTAATTCACCCCTCCACTTT,CASSRDRTNSPLHF
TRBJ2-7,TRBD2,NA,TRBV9,TGTGCCAGCAGCGTAGACTGGGAGGGATACGAGCAGTACTTC,CASSVDWEGYEQYF
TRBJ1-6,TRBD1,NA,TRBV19,TGTGCCAGTAGTTATCAGGGGGCCCTCCACTTT,CASSYQGALHF
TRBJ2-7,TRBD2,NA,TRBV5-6,TGTGCCAGCAGCTTCCAGCGGGAGGTAACCTACGAGCAGTACTTC,CASSFQREVTYEQYF
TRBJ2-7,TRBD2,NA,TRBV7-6,TGTGCCAGCAGCTTAGCGGGGCGGGAGTCGGGTGAGCAGTACTTC,CASSLAGRESGEQYF
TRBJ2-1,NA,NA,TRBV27,TGTGCCAGCAGCCAGACTTGGCGGCAGAGAAATGACAATGAGCAGTTCTTC,CASSQTWRQRNDNEQFF
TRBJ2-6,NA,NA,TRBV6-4,TGTGCCAGCAGTGCACAACCAGGGTCTGGGGCCAACGTCCTGACTTTC,CASSAQPGSGANVLTF
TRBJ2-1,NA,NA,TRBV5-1,TGCGCCAGCAGCCCCGACACATACAATGAGCAGTTCTTC,CASSPDTYNEQFF
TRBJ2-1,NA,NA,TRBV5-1,TGCGCCAGCAGCTTGCAATGGGGAGCGGCGGATGAGCAGTTCTTC,CASSLQWGAADEQFF
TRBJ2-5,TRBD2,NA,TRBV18,TGTGCCAGCTCACCGGGGGCGGGAGGAGAGACCCAGTACTTC,CASSPGAGGETQYF
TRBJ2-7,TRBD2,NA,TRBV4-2,TGTGCCAGCAGCCAAGGTTTCGGGACTAGCGGGAGGTCCTCCTACGAGCAGTACTTC,CASSQGFGTSGRSSYEQYF
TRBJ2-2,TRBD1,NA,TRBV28,TGTGCCAGCAGGACACCGGGACCCAGGGGGGGGGAGCTGTTTTTT,CASRTPGPRGGELFF
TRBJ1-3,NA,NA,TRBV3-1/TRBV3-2,TGTGCCAGCAGCCAAGACAGAAGCTCTGGAAACACCATATATTTT,CASSQDRSSGNTIYF
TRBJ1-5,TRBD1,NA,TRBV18,TGTGCCAGCTCAGCACAGGGGAGCAATCAGCCCCAGCATTTT,CASSAQGSNQPQHF
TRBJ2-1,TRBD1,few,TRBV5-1,TGCGCCAGCAGCATAACAGGGGGCGCTACGGATGAGCAGTTCTTC,CASSITGGATDEQFF
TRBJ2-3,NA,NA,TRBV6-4,TGTGCCAGCAGTCGGTCAGGAAGCACAGATACGCAGTATTTT,CASSRSGSTDTQYF
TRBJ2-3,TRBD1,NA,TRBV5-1,TGCGCCAGCAGTTCCGGGACAGGGCGCACAGATACGCAGTATTTT,CASSSGTGRTDTQYF
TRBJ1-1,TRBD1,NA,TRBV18,TGTGCCAGCTCCCTCGGACAGGGGGCAACGGGTACTGAAGCTTTCTTT,CASSLGQGATGTEAFF
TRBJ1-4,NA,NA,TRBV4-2,TGTGCCAGCAGCCAAGATGTGGGGAGTGAAAAACTGTTTTTT,CASSQDVGSEKLFF
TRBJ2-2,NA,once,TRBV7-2,TGTGCCAGCAGCCCTCAGGGTGTCGGGGAGCTGTTTTTT,CASSPQGVGELFF
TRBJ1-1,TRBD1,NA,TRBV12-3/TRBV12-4,TGTGCCAGCAGCTCCGACAGGGGAAGTGAAGCTTTCTTT,CASSSDRGSEAFF
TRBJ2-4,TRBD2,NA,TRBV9,TGTGCCAGCAGCGTACTAGCGGGAGCTGGTAACATTCAGTACTTC,CASSVLAGAGNIQYF
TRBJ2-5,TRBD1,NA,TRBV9,TGTGCCAGCAGCGCACAGGGGTCCCAAGAGACCCAGTACTTC,CASSAQGSQETQYF
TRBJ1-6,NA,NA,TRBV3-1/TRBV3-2,TGTGCCAGCAGCCAATTCGTGGCGGAGAATAATTCACCCCTCCACTTT,CASSQFVAENNSPLHF
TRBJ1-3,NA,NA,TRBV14,TGTGCCAGCAGCCAGTACACGGAGCCCTTCCCTGGAAACACCATATATTTT,CASSQYTEPFPGNTIYF
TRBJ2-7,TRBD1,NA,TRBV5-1,TGCGCCAGCAAACCGGCCGGGACAGCCTACGAGCAGTACTTC,CASKPAGTAYEQYF
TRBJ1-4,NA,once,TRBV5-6,TGTGCCAGCAGCACCCAGGGGCGCTGGCGTGAAAAACTGTTTTTT,CASSTQGRWREKLFF
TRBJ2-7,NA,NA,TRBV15,TGTGCCACCAGCAGAGATAGGGGTAGCTCCTACGAGCAGTACTTC,CATSRDRGSSYEQYF
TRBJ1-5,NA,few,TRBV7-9,TGTGCCAGCAGCTCCGACAGCAGCAATCAGCCCCAGCATTTT,CASSSDSSNQPQHF
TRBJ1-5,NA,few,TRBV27,TGTGCCAGCAGTTTAACCGGCCGGGGACAGCCCCAGCATTTT,CASSLTGRGQPQHF
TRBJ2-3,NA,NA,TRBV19,TGTGCCAGTAGTTCAGAACAGGGAGATACGCAGTATTTT,CASSSEQGDTQYF